The T cell receptor (beta chain) described here comes from a study of T-cell reconstitution after alpha-beta-depleted transplantation in children. V lost 6 bases and J lost 7; bases outside the gene matches: 7. The CDR3 is 15 amino acids. Per the germline V gene, CDR1 is MNHEY and CDR2 is SVGEGT. Findings and caveats of the study: The high TCRbeta diversity at day 60 in some patients came from surviving recipient T cells and thymic progenitors.

This clonotype has a handful of counts. Its antigen is still unknown. Preparing the TCRbeta library involved the use of unique molecular identifiers. TCRdb analysed the PCR reads with MiXCR anew, one entry per CDR3 protein. The sample records more than 500,000 distinct CDR3 sequences, over 10% being singletons. This clonotype originated in a female patient aged 2-10 years who had a stem cell transplant for aplastic anemia, so the T cells may come from the graft donor. The chain carries TRBV6-2 or TRBV6-3 and TRBJ2-2, with 11 nucleotides matching TRBD2. This specimen was PBMCs, mostly from graft donor cells, taken 180 days after TCRalphabeta/CD19-depleted stem cell transplant. The CDR3 protein is CASRPTSGKSGELFF. The CDR3 DNA is TGTGCCAGCAGACCGACTAGCGGGAAGAGCGGGGAGCTGTTTTTT.